This T cell receptor (beta chain) was sequenced for a study of cytomegalovirus exposure and HLA in healthy donors. General study findings and limits: In an earlier analysis, in approximately 630 donors, most V segments appeared productive either ~87% or ~30% of the time.

PCR was performed using 60 Vbeta and 13 Jbeta primers. The repertoire was sequenced with immunoSEQ multiplex PCR; TCRdb's copy has only in-frame clones and lacks some. The repertoire consists of some 130,000 clones, with about 81% occurring once and the leading ten covering roughly 8%. The CDR3 is 13 residues long. After removal of 6 bases from V and 4 bases from J, the junction contained 4 bases not matched to a gene. From germline, CDR1 is MNHEY and CDR2 SMNVEV (reference sequence). Only one count was recorded for this clone. Its antigen is undetermined. The chain links TRBV27 to TRBJ1-1, with 8 bases lining up with TRBD1. The sequencing input was PBMCs. The clonotype comes from a woman aged 45-65 years in good health and CMV-seropositive. The CDR3 sequence is CASRPTGGTEAFF. The DNA of the CDR3 is TGTGCCAGCAGGCCTACAGGGGGCACTGAAGCTTTCTTT.